This entry lists 26 T cell receptor beta chains sequenced from one sample in a study of control samples from healthy donors and cancer patients. Profiled with immunoSEQ multiplex PCR; TCRdb holds only in-frame clones, not every one. In the table there are about 130,000 clones, 85% to 95% of which are singletons. Sequencing was done on a sample of PBMCs. The receptor set was obtained from a man aged 80 or over with head and neck cancer.

Regarding this clone: One junction end disagrees with the germline gene, perhaps due to a read error. This sequence joins TRBV2 and TRBJ2-3; D remains unclear. The CDR3 is 12 residues long. Germline V gene lookup returns CDR1 SNHLY and CDR2 FYNNEI. The CDR3, as DNA: TGTGCCAGCAGCGAAGAGGTTTTTACGCAGTATTTT. The encoded protein is CASSEEVFTQYF.

This sequence joins TRBV6-6 and TRBJ2-2; weak D call: TRBD1 (6 bases). This CDR3 has 15 residues. V was shortened by 7 bases and J by 2 bases, with 14 bases between the two germline ends. CDR1 and CDR2 (germline): MNHNY, SVGAGI (reference sequence). The CDR3 coding sequence is TGTGCCAGCATTAACAGCAGGGGAAACACCGGGGAGCTGTTTTTT. This translates into CASINSRGNTGELFF.

V usage is TRBV29-1 and J usage is TRBJ2-7; D is unresolved. Trimming pared 3 bases from V and 4 bases from J, leaving 7 bases between. The CDR3 sequence is 11 residues long. Looked up from germline, CDR1 is SQVTM and CDR2 is ANQGSEA. The DNA for the CDR3 is TGCAGCGTTGAGATGGGGTACGAGCAGTACTTC. Its translation is CSVEMGYEQYF.

The chain joins TRBV7-2 to TRBJ2-2; D gene unclear. This CDR3 is 16 amino acids long. Germline V gives CDR1 SGHTA, CDR2 FQGNSA. Trimming took 0 bases from V and 2 from J, leaving 10 bases between them. The DNA for the CDR3 is TGTGCCAGCAGCTTAGCATTAGCTGCCAACACCGGGGAGCTGTTTTTT. This encodes CASSLALAANTGELFF.

V gene TRBV7-2 combines with J gene TRBJ2-7; D is unresolved. There are 15 residues in the CDR3. Deletions cut 4 bases from V and 2 bases from J, with 15 bases between. Germline V gene data show CDR1 as SGHTA and CDR2 as FQGNSA. In DNA, the CDR3 is TGTGCCAGCAGCTCCCCAACTCAGGAAACCTACGAGCAGTACTTC. Translation: CASSSPTQETYEQYF.

V is TRBV18 and J is TRBJ1-4, with 7 bases fitting TRBD1. The CDR3 totals 15 residues. Per the germline V gene, CDR1 is KGHSH and CDR2 is LQKENI. V lost 6 bases, J lost 0 bases, and 4 bases stayed unmatched. The CDR3 DNA reads as TGTGCCAGCTCCGGCGGACAGGCAACTAATGAAAAACTGTTTTTT. As protein: CASSGGQATNEKLFF.

For the CDR3, the DNA is TGTGCCAGCAGCCTGGTCTGGGGCCCCTTTCTGTTTTTT. It specifies CASSLVWGPFLFF. The chain uses TRBV5-8 and TRBJ1-4, with TRBD1 as a possible D gene (5 bases). The CDR3 has 13 amino acids. V was pared by 4 bases and J by 14 bases, with 18 bases between. Germline lookup yields CDR1 SGHTS and CDR2 YDEGEE.

The chain carries TRBV5-4 and TRBJ1-1; 7 bases fit TRBD1. Germline lookup yields CDR1 SGHNT and CDR2 YYREEE (reference sequence). Germline trimming cut 9 bases from V and 6 bases from J; bases unmatched to any gene: 20. CDR3 length equals 16 residues. The CDR3 reads CATTPGTAVRYSEAFF. CDR3 coding DNA: TGTGCCACCACCCCAGGGACAGCGGTGAGGTATTCTGAAGCTTTCTTT.

The chain is built from TRBV4-1 and TRBJ2-5; 11 nucleotides match TRBD2. Germline loops: CDR1 MGHRA, CDR2 YSYEKL. The CDR3 spans 15 residues. V shed 4 bases and J 1 base; nucleotides not matched to a gene: 2. The CDR3 region has the DNA TGCGCCAGCAGCCTTAGCGGGGGGGCCCAAGAGACCCAGTACTTC. Its protein is CASSLSGGAQETQYF.

V gene TRBV3-1 (or the pseudogene TRBV3-2) combines with J gene TRBJ2-1; no firm D call. Germline V gene sequence: CDR1 LGHDT, CDR2 YNNKEL (reference sequence). The CDR3 is 10 residues long. CDR3 nucleotides: TGTCCCATCCTCTACAATGAGCAGTTCTTC. It encodes CPILYNEQFF.

This chain links TRBV13 with TRBJ2-2; 11 bases line up with TRBD2. The V segment lost 2 bases and the J segment 4 bases; nucleotides outside the gene matches: 9. CDR3 length: 18 residues. In germline, CDR1 is PRHDT, CDR2 FYEKMQ (reference sequence). CDR3 nucleotide sequence: TGTGCCAGCAGCTTAAGAGTAGCGGGGGGGCCGGGCACCGGGGAGCTGTTTTTT. It yields the protein CASSLRVAGGPGTGELFF. Based on the CDR3 plus reference TRBV13 and TRBJ2-2, the full variable domain is AAGVIQSPRHLIKEKRETATLKCYPIPRHDTVYWYQQGPGQDPQFLISFYEKMQSDKGSIPDRFSAQQFSDYHSELNMSSLELGDSALYFCASSLRVAGGPGTGELFFGEGSRLTVL.

The chain joins TRBV5-4 to TRBJ2-5, with 12 bases matching TRBD1. CDR3 length: 16 residues. V was pared by 4 bases and J by 5 bases, with 9 bases of the junction left unmatched. Germline V gives CDR1 SGHNT, CDR2 YYREEE (reference sequence). The DNA of the CDR3 is TGTGCCAGCAGCAACACCGGGACAGGGGGCGGTGAGACCCAGTACTTC. Translated, it gives CASSNTGTGGGETQYF.

V is TRBV29-1 and J is TRBJ1-1; D unresolved. Trimming stripped 2 bases from V and 4 bases from J, with 11 bases between. CDR1 and CDR2 (germline): SQVTM, ANQGSEA. The CDR3 sequence is 13 residues long. The CDR3 nucleotides read TGCAGCGTTGAAAAACCCCTGACCACTGAAGCTTTCTTT. Translating it yields CSVEKPLTTEAFF.

J is TRBJ1-3 and V is TRBV10-1; TRBD1 agrees at 10 bases. The CDR3 contains 15 residues. Germline V CDR1 and CDR2: WNHNN, SYGVQD (reference sequence). Trimming took 6 bases from V and 2 from J; bases not matched to a gene: 4. The DNA of the CDR3 is TGCGCCAGCAGCGAGGGACAGGGGACTGGAAACACCATATATTTT. Protein sequence: CASSEGQGTGNTIYF.

The chain joins TRBV11-2 to TRBJ2-7; D not certain. CDR1 is SGHAT and CDR2 is FQNNGV in the germline V gene. The V end lost 1 base, the J end lost 4 bases, and 14 bases lay between the germline ends. This CDR3 comprises 15 residues. CDR3 protein: CASSLGWPNVYEQYF. The CDR3 DNA follows: TGTGCCAGCAGCTTAGGGTGGCCTAACGTGTACGAGCAGTACTTC. The whole variable domain, remainder taken from reference TRBV11-2 and TRBJ2-7, is EAGVAQSPRYKIIEKRQSVAFWCNPISGHATLYWYQQILGQGPKLLIQFQNNGVVDDSQLPKDRFSAERLKGVDSTLKIQPAKLEDSAVYLCASSLGWPNVYEQYFGPGTRLTVT.

The J gene is TRBJ1-1, the V gene TRBV7-7, with D perhaps TRBD1 (5 bases). This CDR3 has 13 residues. Trimming stripped 5 bases from V and 1 base from J, with 8 bases between. CDR1 is SSHAT, CDR2 FNYEAQ, per germline (reference sequence). The CDR3 bases are TGTGCCAGCAGCCGGGACTGGAACACTGAAGCTTTCTTT. Its translation is CASSRDWNTEAFF.

DNA for the CDR3: TGTGCCACCAGTACAGGCCTAGCGGTCTCCTACAATGAGCAGTTCTTC. Protein product: CATSTGLAVSYNEQFF. The chain carries TRBV24-1 and TRBJ2-1; 7 bases fit TRBD2. Germline CDR1 and CDR2: KGHDR and SFDVKD. There are 16 residues in the CDR3. The junction had 7 bases not matched to a gene; V was cut back by 6 bases and J by 0 bases.

The chain links TRBV7-2 to TRBJ2-3; 8 positions match TRBD2. Per the germline V gene, CDR1 is SGHTA and CDR2 is FQGNSA. There are 14 residues in the CDR3. J gave up 15 bases and V 4 bases, and 15 bases lay outside the gene matches. The CDR3 reads CASSSNPQGTSNYF. In DNA form, the CDR3 reads TGTGCCAGCAGCTCGAACCCCCAAGGGACTAGTAACTATTTT.

The V and J genes are TRBV7-9 and TRBJ1-1; D call uncertain. The germline V gene encodes CDR1 SEHNR and CDR2 FQNEAQ (reference sequence). The CDR3 spans 12 residues. Trimming removed 5 bases from V and 1 base from J, with 5 bases in between. The CDR3 bases are TGTGCCAGCAGCAAAAAGAACACTGAAGCTTTCTTT. Encoded protein: CASSKKNTEAFF.

The chain links TRBV4-1 to TRBJ1-5, with D possibly matching TRBD1 (5 bases). Trimming stripped 0 bases from V and 1 base from J, with 10 bases between. The CDR3 has 16 residues. Germline CDR1 and CDR2: MGHRA and YSYEKL. CDR3 sequence reads: CASSQEGRQSNQPQHF. CDR3 in DNA: TGCGCCAGCAGCCAAGAAGGTAGACAGAGCAATCAGCCCCAGCATTTT.

The chain couples TRBV4-3 to TRBJ2-5; no reliable D call. Per germline, CDR1 LGHNA and CDR2 YSLEER. The CDR3 spans 15 residues. Trimming pared 0 bases from V and 4 bases from J, leaving 12 bases between. In DNA, the CDR3 is TGCGCCAGCAGCCAAGATCTAGTGTACGCAGAGACCCAGTACTTC. Amino acid sequence: CASSQDLVYAETQYF.

The chain recombines TRBV19 with TRBJ2-1; no clear D. Germline CDR1 reads LNHDA; CDR2 reads SQIVND (reference sequence). V lost 8 bases and J lost 3, with 11 bases in between. The CDR3 contains 13 residues. The CDR3 is CASRDTYYNEQFF. DNA for the CDR3: TGTGCCAGTCGTGACACCTACTACAATGAGCAGTTCTTC.

The chain has TRBV6-1 and TRBJ1-2; D perhaps matches TRBD1 (6 bases). CDR1 and CDR2 (germline): MNHNS, SASEGT. Trimming stripped 2 bases from V and 4 bases from J, with 17 bases between. The CDR3 is 16 amino acids. DNA of the CDR3: TGTGCCAGCAGTGAAAGGTCAGGGGTCGAGGGCTATGGCTACACCTTC. Its protein product is CASSERSGVEGYGYTF.

The CDR3 region is CASSPPRVVGNTIYF. CDR3 nucleotide sequence: TGTGCCAGCTCACCGCCTCGGGTTGTTGGAAACACCATATATTTT. This chain joins TRBV18 and TRBJ1-3; D gene ambiguous. Looked up from germline, CDR1 is KGHSH and CDR2 is LQKENI. CDR3 length: 15 amino acids. V dropped 3 bases and J dropped 3 bases, with 12 bases sitting between them.

The chain has TRBV6-6 and TRBJ2-7; TRBD1 might be the D (6 bases). Germline V CDR1 and CDR2: MNHNY, SVGAGI (reference sequence). V gave up 6 bases and J gave up 6 bases, with 15 bases separating them. This CDR3 contains 13 residues. The CDR3 DNA reads TGTGCCAGCAGGTCTTCAGGGGTCCGCGAGCAGTACTTC. Amino acid sequence: CASRSSGVREQYF.

The J gene is TRBJ2-2, the V gene TRBV7-2, with D possibly being TRBD2 (6 bases). This CDR3 is 15 amino acids long. Between the trimmed V and J ends, which lost 5 bases and 3 bases, there was a span of 13 bases. Germline values: CDR1 SGHTA, CDR2 FQGNSA. The CDR3 DNA reads as TGTGCCAGCAGCGCACGACTAGGTGACACCGGGGAGCTGTTTTTT. Translated, it gives CASSARLGDTGELFF.